This T cell receptor (beta chain) was captured by sequencing in a study of T cell responses to AZD1222 COVID-19 vaccine. Study outcomes and limitations: Clonal diversity was possibly underestimated; the donors were predominantly white British and more often female. Within unmutated variant regions lay the reported targets of nearly half of spike-specific TCRs.

Sequencing was performed with immunoSEQ multiplex PCR; in TCRdb, only in-frame clones are kept and a portion is missing. The data show some 120,000 clones, approximately 85% seen once. For this clone: Its specificity is unknown.

Trimming took off 8 bases at V and 2 bases at J, with 9 bases between the two ends. The CDR3 runs 13 residues. Germline V gene data show CDR1 as SNHLY and CDR2 as FYNNEI. The origin of this receptor is an adult in good health. This sample comprised peripheral blood, obtained on day 0 of MenACWY control vaccination. The rearrangement joins TRBV2 to TRBJ1-4; D unresolved. The CDR3 DNA reads TGTGCCAGCGGAGGTGGGACTAATGAAAAACTGTTTTTT. Protein product: CASGGGTNEKLFF.